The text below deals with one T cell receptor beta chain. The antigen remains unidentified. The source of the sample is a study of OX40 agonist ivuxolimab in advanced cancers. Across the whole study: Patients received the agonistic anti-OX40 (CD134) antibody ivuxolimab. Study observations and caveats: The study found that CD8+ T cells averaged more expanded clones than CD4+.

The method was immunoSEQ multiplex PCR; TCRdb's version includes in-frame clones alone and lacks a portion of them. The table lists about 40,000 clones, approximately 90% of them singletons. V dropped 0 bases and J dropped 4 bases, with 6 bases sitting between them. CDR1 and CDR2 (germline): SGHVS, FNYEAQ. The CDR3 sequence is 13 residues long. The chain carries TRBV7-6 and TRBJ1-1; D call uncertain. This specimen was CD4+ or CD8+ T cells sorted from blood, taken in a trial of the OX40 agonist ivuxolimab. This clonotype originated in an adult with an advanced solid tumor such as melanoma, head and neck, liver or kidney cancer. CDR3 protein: CASSLARFTEAFF. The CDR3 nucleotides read TGTGCCAGCAGCTTAGCCAGATTCACTGAAGCTTTCTTT. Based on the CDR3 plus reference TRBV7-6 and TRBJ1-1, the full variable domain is GAGVSQSPRYKVTKRGQDVALRCDPISGHVSLYWYRQALGQGPEFLTYFNYEAQQDKSGLPNDRFSAERPEGSISTLTIQRTEQRDSAMYRCASSLARFTEAFFGQGTRLTVV.